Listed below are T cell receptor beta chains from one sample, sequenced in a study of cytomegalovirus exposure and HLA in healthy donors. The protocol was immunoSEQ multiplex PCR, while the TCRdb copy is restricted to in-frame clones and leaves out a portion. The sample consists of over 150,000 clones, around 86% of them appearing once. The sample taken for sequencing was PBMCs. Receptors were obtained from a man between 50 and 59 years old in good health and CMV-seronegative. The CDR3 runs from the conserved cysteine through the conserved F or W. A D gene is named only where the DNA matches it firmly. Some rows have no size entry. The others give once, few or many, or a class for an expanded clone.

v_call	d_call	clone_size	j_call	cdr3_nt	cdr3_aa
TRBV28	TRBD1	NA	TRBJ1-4	TGTGCCAGCAGTTTTCGGACAGGGGTTGAAAAACTGTTTTTT	CASSFRTGVEKLFF
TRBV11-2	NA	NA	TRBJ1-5	TGTGCCAGCAGCTTCCAGGGATCTCAGCCCCAGCATTTT	CASSFQGSQPQHF
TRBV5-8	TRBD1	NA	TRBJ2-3	TGTGCCAGCAGATACAGGGGGAAGACAGATACGCAGTATTTT	CASRYRGKTDTQYF
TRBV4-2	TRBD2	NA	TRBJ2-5	TGTGCCAGCAGCCAAGGATCTAGCGGGGGGGCAGGGGAGACCCAGTACTTC	CASSQGSSGGAGETQYF
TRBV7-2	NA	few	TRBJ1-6	TGTGCCAGCAGTTTACAGGGCTCCTATAATTCACCCCTCCACTTT	CASSLQGSYNSPLHF
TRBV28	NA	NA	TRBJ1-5	TGTGCCAGCATCTCTCCCCAGGGACTCAATCAGCCCCAGCATTTT	CASISPQGLNQPQHF
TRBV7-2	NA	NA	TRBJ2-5	TGTGCCAGCAGCCCCCAGCGCGGAAAAGAGACCCAGTACTTC	CASSPQRGKETQYF
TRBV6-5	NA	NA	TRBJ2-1	TGTGCCAGCAGTTACCTGGGCCGTAAGCGGGACAATGAGCAGTTCTTC	CASSYLGRKRDNEQFF
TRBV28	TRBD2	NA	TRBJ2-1	TGTGCCAGCAGACTAGCGGCCTACAATGAGCAGTTCTTC	CASRLAAYNEQFF
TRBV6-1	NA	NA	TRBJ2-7	TGTGCCAGCAGTGAGTGGGACTCAACCTACGAGCAGTACTTC	CASSEWDSTYEQYF
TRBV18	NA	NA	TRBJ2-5	TGTGCCAGCTCACCAAACTCCGGACTTCAAGAGACCCAGTACTTC	CASSPNSGLQETQYF
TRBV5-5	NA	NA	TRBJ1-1	TGTGCCAGCAGCTTCAGGGATGCCGAAGCTTTCTTT	CASSFRDAEAFF
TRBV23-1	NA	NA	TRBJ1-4	TGCGCCAGCAGTCAAGCCACCCAGGCAACTAATGAAAAACTGTTTTTT	CASSQATQATNEKLFF
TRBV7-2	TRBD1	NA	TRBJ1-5	TGTGCCAGCAGTCGACAGGGGCTGGATCAGCCCCAGCATTTT	CASSRQGLDQPQHF
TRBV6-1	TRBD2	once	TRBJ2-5	TGTGCCAGCAGTGAAAATCTAGCGGGAGGAACTCAAGAGACCCAGTACTTC	CASSENLAGGTQETQYF
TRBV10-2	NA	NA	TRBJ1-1	TGCGCCAGCAGTGAGACCAGGGTCTACACTGAAGCTTTCTTT	CASSETRVYTEAFF
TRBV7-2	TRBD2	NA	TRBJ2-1	TGTGCCAGCAGCTTAGGAGCGGGACTAACCTACAATGAGCAGTTCTTC	CASSLGAGLTYNEQFF
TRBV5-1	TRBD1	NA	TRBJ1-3	TGCGCCAGCAGCAGGGACAGGTCGCTGACCGGAAACACCATATATTTT	CASSRDRSLTGNTIYF
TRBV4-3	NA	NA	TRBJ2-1	TGCGCCAGCAGCCAAGACGGTGTCTACAATGAGCAGTTCTTC	CASSQDGVYNEQFF
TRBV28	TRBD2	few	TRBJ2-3	TGTGCCAGCGACGAAGCGGGGATCACAGATACGCAGTATTTT	CASDEAGITDTQYF
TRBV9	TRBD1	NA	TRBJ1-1	TGTGCCAGCCAGACAGGGGCGAACACTGAAGCTTTCTTT	CASQTGANTEAFF
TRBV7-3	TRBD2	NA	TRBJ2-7	TGTGCCAGCAGCTTAACGCCAGGAGCGGGAGGGTACTACGAGCAGTACTTC	CASSLTPGAGGYYEQYF
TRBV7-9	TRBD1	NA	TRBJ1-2	TGTTCCAGCATTTACGGGACAGGGGGCGGCTACACCTTC	CSSIYGTGGGYTF
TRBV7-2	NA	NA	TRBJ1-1	TGTGCCAGCAGCTTACGGGCAGGGGCTTCGGGAGAAGCTTTCTTT	CASSLRAGASGEAFF
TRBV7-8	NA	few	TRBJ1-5	TGTGCCAGCAGTTATAGCAATCAGCCCCAGCATTTT	CASSYSNQPQHF
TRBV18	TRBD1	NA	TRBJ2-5	TGTGCCAGCTTCCCCGGACAGGGGGCTTTCGAGACCCAGTACTTC	CASFPGQGAFETQYF
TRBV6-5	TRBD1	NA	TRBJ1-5	TGTGCCACACAAACAGGGGAGAGTAATCAGCCCCAGCATTTT	CATQTGESNQPQHF
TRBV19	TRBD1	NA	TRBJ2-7	TGTGCCAGTAGGGACCGACCCGGACAGGCACGATACGAGCAGTACTTC	CASRDRPGQARYEQYF
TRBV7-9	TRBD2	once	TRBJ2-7	TGTGCCAGCAGCTCCCTAGCGGGAGGTAGAATCGAGCAGTACTTC	CASSSLAGGRIEQYF
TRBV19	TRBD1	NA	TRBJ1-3	TGTGCCAGTAGTACCTCCGGGACAGGGTTGGGCTCTGGAAACACCATATATTTT	CASSTSGTGLGSGNTIYF
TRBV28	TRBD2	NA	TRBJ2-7	TGTGCCAGCAGTTTATCTAGCGGGCGGCCCTACGAGCAGTACTTC	CASSLSSGRPYEQYF
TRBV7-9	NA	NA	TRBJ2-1	TGTGCCAGCAGCTTCAATCGCGGGACCACCTACGGTGAGCAGTTCTTC	CASSFNRGTTYGEQFF
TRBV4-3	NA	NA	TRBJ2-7	TGCGCCAGCAGCCAAGATCAAGGGGCATCCTACGAGCAGTACTTC	CASSQDQGASYEQYF
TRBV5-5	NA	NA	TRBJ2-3	TGTGCCAGCAGCTCACAAAGCACAGATACGCAGTATTTT	CASSSQSTDTQYF
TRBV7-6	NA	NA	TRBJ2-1	TGTGCCAGCAGCTTATACCAGGGTAGCTCCTACAATGAGCAGTTCTTC	CASSLYQGSSYNEQFF
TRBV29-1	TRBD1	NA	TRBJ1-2	TGCAGCGTGATTGTACAGGGGGAAGGCTACACCTTC	CSVIVQGEGYTF
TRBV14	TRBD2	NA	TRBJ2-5	TGTGCCAGCAGCCGGGTAGCGGGAACCCAGTACTTC	CASSRVAGTQYF
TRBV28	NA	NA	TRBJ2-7	TGTGCCAGCAGTTTTCGCTCCTACGAGCAGTACTTC	CASSFRSYEQYF
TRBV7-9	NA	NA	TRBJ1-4	TGTTCCAGCAGCCAGCGGCCGGGGAAAACGCGTGAAAAACTGTTTTTT	CSSSQRPGKTREKLFF
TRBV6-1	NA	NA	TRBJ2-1	TGTGCCAGCAGTGACGACAGGAGCTCTTACAATGAGCAGTTCTTC	CASSDDRSSYNEQFF
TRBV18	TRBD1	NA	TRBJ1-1	TGTGCCAGCTCACGACAGGGGGCTGACACTGAAGCTTTCTTT	CASSRQGADTEAFF
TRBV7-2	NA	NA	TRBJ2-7	TGTGCCAGCAGCCCGGGGGGACAATCGTTCTACGAGCAGTACTTC	CASSPGGQSFYEQYF
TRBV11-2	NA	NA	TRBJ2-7	TGTGCCAGCAGCTTAGTGCAGGGTTACGAGCAGTACTTC	CASSLVQGYEQYF
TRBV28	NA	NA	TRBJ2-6	TGTGCCAGCAGGGGAGGGGGGCCCCATAGATCTGGGGCCAACGTCCTGACTTTC	CASRGGGPHRSGANVLTF
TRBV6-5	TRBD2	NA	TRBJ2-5	TGTGCCAGCAGTTACTCACTAGCGCTCCAAGAGACCCAGTACTTC	CASSYSLALQETQYF
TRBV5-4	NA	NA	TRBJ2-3	TGTGCCAGCAGCTGGGGGGGTCAGCAGGGGCCAGATACGCAGTATTTT	CASSWGGQQGPDTQYF